This entry lists 20 T cell receptor beta chains sequenced from one sample in a study of response to subunit inactivated influenza vaccine. TCRdb re-called the RT-PCR reads with MiXCR, one entry per CDR3 protein. The sample holds a few hundred thousand distinct CDR3 sequences, around 15% seen once. Sequences were derived from PBMCs from blood, sampled roughly 12 days after vaccination. These receptors were obtained from a man in his forties or fifties who received an inactivated influenza vaccine.

This clonotype was seen many times. The V call is TRBV12-3 or TRBV12-4, the J call TRBJ1-5; no firm D call. V was cut by 5 bases and J by 4 bases, with 9 bases left in between. This CDR3 contains 13 residues. CDR3: CASSLSPNQPQHF. DNA for the CDR3: TGTGCCAGCAGTCTAAGCCCGAATCAGCCCCAGCATTTT.

In its sample, this clonotype was seen many times. The CDR3 nucleotides read TGTGCCAGCAGCTTAGAACAGGGGAGTAATTCACCCCTCCACTTT. Translated, it gives CASSLEQGSNSPLHF. The genes are TRBV7-9 and TRBJ1-6; TRBD1 matches 7 bases. Germline CDR1 SEHNR, CDR2 FQNEAQ (reference sequence). The CDR3 is made up of 15 amino acids. V gave up 1 base and J gave up 6 bases; unmatched junction bases: 3.

The CDR3 DNA sequence: TGTGCCAGCAACCGGGACACCGACTACGAGCAGTACTTC. Translated, it gives CASNRDTDYEQYF. The chain employs TRBV28 and TRBJ2-7, with D tentatively TRBD1 (6 bases). The CDR3 loop spans 13 amino acids. V lost 7 bases, J lost 3 bases, and 13 bases lay in between. Germline CDR1 reads MDHEN; CDR2 reads SYDVKM.

The CDR3 DNA sequence: TGCAGCGCGGCTGGGGGCACAGATACGCAGTATTTT. Translating gives CSAAGGTDTQYF. The V call is TRBV20-1, the J call TRBJ2-3; D not certain. CDR1 DFQATT and CDR2 SNEGSKA come from the germline V gene (reference sequence). This CDR3 spans 12 amino acids.

This clonotype turned up a few times. The chain couples TRBV29-1 to TRBJ1-2; D is uncertain. Germline CDR1 SQVTM, CDR2 ANQGSEA. The CDR3 length is 12 residues. V was clipped by 3 bases and J by 8 bases, with 13 bases between them. Written as DNA, the CDR3 is TGCAGCGTTGACGACCCTGTCCTCGGCTACACCTTC. Protein product: CSVDDPVLGYTF. Together with reference TRBV29-1 and TRBJ1-2, the CDR3 gives the full variable domain: SAVISQKPSRDICQRGTSLTIQCQVDSQVTMMFWYRQQPGQSLTLIATANQGSEATYESGFVIDKFPISRPNLTFSTLTVSNMSPEDSSIYLCSVDDPVLGYTFGSGTRLTVV.

This clonotype was picked up many times. The chain combines TRBV29-1 with TRBJ1-1; D uncertain. Trimming pared 7 bases from V and 5 bases from J, leaving 20 bases between. The CDR3 consists of 14 residues. Germline CDR1 and CDR2: SQVTM and ANQGSEA. The DNA for the CDR3 is TGCAGCGCTAGGACCGTTCGGGGAAGAACTGAAGCTTTCTTT. It codes for CSARTVRGRTEAFF.

This clonotype was seen only a few times. This rearrangement joins TRBV9 to TRBJ2-7; 9 bases align to TRBD2. The CDR3 is made up of 16 amino acids. Trimming took 0 bases from V and 5 from J; bases not matched to a gene: 9. Germline CDR1 is SGDLS and CDR2 is YYNGEE. The DNA of the CDR3 is TGTGCCAGCAGCGTAGGTATGCGGGAGGGCCAGGACGAGCAGTACTTC. This gives the protein CASSVGMREGQDEQYF.

This clonotype was picked up a small number of times. The chain combines TRBV13 with TRBJ1-4, with D perhaps matching TRBD1 (6 bases). Germline V gene lookup returns CDR1 PRHDT and CDR2 FYEKMQ (reference sequence). Trimming removed 5 bases from V and 12 bases from J, with 19 bases in between. The CDR3 extends over 14 amino acids. The CDR3 DNA reads TGTGCCAGCAGCCCCATACAGGGTCCCGAACAACTGTTTTTT. Protein: CASSPIQGPEQLFF.

This chain links TRBV6-1 with TRBJ1-2; 11 bases fit TRBD1. This CDR3 is built from 14 residues. V lost 3 bases, J lost 8 bases, and 5 bases stayed unmatched. The germline CDR1 and CDR2 sequences are MNHNS and SASEGT. CDR3 region: CASSDGQGAGGYTF. In DNA form, the CDR3 reads TGTGCCAGCAGTGATGGACAGGGGGCCGGCGGCTACACCTTC.

This clonotype was detected ten times or more. This sequence joins TRBV12-3 or TRBV12-4 and TRBJ1-1; 8 bases align to TRBD1. CDR3 size: 16 residues. V lost 4 bases, J lost 0 bases, and 7 bases stayed unmatched. The DNA for the CDR3 is TGTGCCAGCAGTTCCCGGGACAGGCGTTTGAACACTGAAGCTTTCTTT. Translation: CASSSRDRRLNTEAFF.

The J gene is TRBJ2-7, the V gene TRBV7-8; TRBD2 matches 7 bases. This CDR3 is 11 amino acids long. Germline CDR1 is SGHVS and CDR2 is FQNEAQ. Trimming at V came to 7 bases and at J to 4 bases, leaving 1 base not matched to a gene. The CDR3 region has the DNA TGTGCCAGCACTAGCGGTTACGAGCAGTACTTC. It encodes CASTSGYEQYF.

This clonotype came up many times. V and J are TRBV29-1 and TRBJ2-1, with TRBD1 identical over 11 bases. The trim removed 3 bases at V and 8 bases at J, leaving 3 bases unmatched. The germline gives CDR1 SQVTM, CDR2 ANQGSEA. The CDR3 sequence is 13 residues long. Written as DNA, the CDR3 is TGCAGCGTTGACGGACAGGGGGCCGATGAGCAGTTCTTC. Translated: CSVDGQGADEQFF.

This clonotype appeared many times. This chain joins TRBV6-1 and TRBJ2-7; D ambiguous. The CDR3 contains 14 residues. Between the trimmed V and J ends, which lost 4 bases and 0 bases, there was a span of 10 bases. Germline values: CDR1 MNHNS, CDR2 SASEGT. CDR3 coding DNA: TGTGCCAGCAGTGTGACGGCGAACTCCTACGAGCAGTACTTC. Protein sequence: CASSVTANSYEQYF.

V and J are TRBV4-1 and TRBJ1-1, with D maybe TRBD1 (5 bases). Trimming pared 0 bases from V and 2 bases from J, leaving 10 bases between. Germline CDR1 MGHRA, CDR2 YSYEKL. The CDR3 has 15 amino acids. The CDR3 DNA follows: TGCGCCAGCAGCCAAGATGGGGGGGGAAACACTGAAGCTTTCTTT. Translation gives CASSQDGGGNTEAFF.

At least ten counts were recorded for this clonotype. The chain has TRBV7-2 and TRBJ2-1; TRBD2 agrees at 7 bases. The ends lost 7 bases at V and 1 base at J; junction bases unmatched: 7. This CDR3 is built from 15 residues. Germline V gene lookup returns CDR1 SGHTA and CDR2 FQGNSA. In DNA, the CDR3 is TGTGCCAGCATCCCCTCTAGCGGTTCCTACAATGAGCAGTTCTTC. Translation gives CASIPSSGSYNEQFF.

In its sample, this clonotype was seen a few times. The chain uses TRBV4-1 and TRBJ2-5; TRBD2 aligns across 12 bases. Germline CDR1 reads MGHRA; CDR2 reads YSYEKL. J gave up 3 bases and V 4 bases, and 15 bases lay outside the gene matches. The CDR3 is 19 amino acids. CDR3 nucleotide sequence: TGCGCCAGCAGCCCCCGACGGACTAGCGGGGAGGGCTTAAAAGAGACCCAGTACTTC. Translated, it gives CASSPRRTSGEGLKETQYF.

At least ten counts were recorded for this clonotype. The V and J genes are TRBV2 and TRBJ2-7; D is possibly TRBD1 or TRBD2 (5 bases each). The V gene's germline CDR1 is SNHLY and CDR2 FYNNEI. This CDR3 comprises 13 residues. The V and J ends lost 5 bases and 3 bases respectively, with 11 bases between them. As DNA, the CDR3 is TGTGCCAGCAGTTCGGGACGGGTCTACGAGCAGTACTTC. It yields the protein CASSSGRVYEQYF.

This clonotype has a handful of counts. The V and J genes are TRBV12-3 or TRBV12-4 and TRBJ2-2; possible D gene TRBD2, 5 bases. The CDR3 length is 17 residues. Trimming left V 2 bases short and J 1 base short, with 14 bases between. In DNA form, the CDR3 reads TGTGCCAGCAGTTTATCCGGGATGGTTTGGAACACCGGGGAGCTGTTTTTT. It yields the protein CASSLSGMVWNTGELFF.

This clonotype was counted ten times or more. The rearrangement uses TRBV2 and TRBJ2-2; a weak D match, TRBD1 (5 bases). CDR1 is SNHLY, CDR2 FYNNEI, per germline. CDR3 length equals 14 residues. V lost 5 bases and J lost 1, with 8 bases in between. The CDR3 DNA reads TGTGCCAGCAGTCCGACAGTGAACACCGGGGAGCTGTTTTTT. It codes for CASSPTVNTGELFF.

The chain joins TRBV12-3 or TRBV12-4 to TRBJ2-7, with D possibly called TRBD1 or TRBD2 (5 bases each). V shed 6 bases and J shed 0 bases, with 12 bases lying between them. The CDR3 contains 14 residues. Here the CDR3 DNA reads TGTGCCAGCAGGGGGACCGAAGTCTCCTACGAGCAGTACTTC. Residues: CASRGTEVSYEQYF.